These 29 T cell receptor beta chains were all obtained from the same sample, sequenced in a study of siplizumab effects on memory and regulatory T cells. Clones were sequenced by immunoSEQ multiplex PCR, and TCRdb holds only the in-frame ones, with some missing. The repertoire consists of some 100,000 clones, with roughly 94% occurring once and the leading ten covering 1.3%. Sequencing used non-Treg CD4+ T cells sorted from blood. These receptors all come from a human donor in good health.

This rearrangement joins TRBV30 to TRBJ2-1, with 10 positions matching TRBD2. The length of the CDR3 is 13 residues. Unmatched junction bases numbered 0, after V lost 5 bases and J lost 2 bases. Germline V gene data show CDR1 as GTSNPN and CDR2 as SVGIG (reference sequence). CDR3 bases: TGTGCCTGGGGACTAGCGGCCTACAATGAGCAGTTCTTC. Residues: CAWGLAAYNEQFF.

The rearrangement links TRBV10-1 to TRBJ2-7, with a tentative D call TRBD2 (5 bases). V lost 4 bases, J lost 1 base, and 20 bases lay in between. The germline CDR1 and CDR2 sequences are WNHNN and SYGVQD (reference sequence). The CDR3 has 17 amino acids. The CDR3, as DNA: TGCGCCAGCAGTGCATCTTCCCGCTACGGGGATTCCTACGAGCAGTACTTC. Translated: CASSASSRYGDSYEQYF.

The rearrangement joins TRBV19 to TRBJ2-5; 10 bases match TRBD1. CDR1 LNHDA and CDR2 SQIVND come from the germline V gene (reference sequence). CDR3 size: 15 residues. V lost 3 bases to trimming and J lost 4 bases; unmatched junction nucleotides: 5. CDR3 in amino acids: CASSIRDRGTETQYF. The CDR3 nucleotides read TGTGCCAGTAGTATCCGGGACAGGGGAACAGAGACCCAGTACTTC.

The genes are TRBV5-1 and TRBJ2-5; D is possibly TRBD2 (6 bases). Looked up from germline, CDR1 is SGHRS and CDR2 is YFSETQ. The CDR3 loop spans 15 amino acids. V gave up 1 base and J gave up 4 bases, with 14 bases separating them. The chain's CDR3 is CASSLSGQGGETQYF. The CDR3 nucleotides read TGCGCCAGCAGCTTGAGCGGGCAGGGCGGAGAGACCCAGTACTTC.

This chain joins TRBV14 and TRBJ2-2; the match to TRBD1 covers 7 bases. CDR1 is SGHDN, CDR2 FVKESK, per germline. The junction had 9 bases not matched to a gene; V was cut back by 4 bases and J by 4 bases. The CDR3 runs 16 residues. CDR3 in DNA: TGTGCCAGCAGCCTTAGGACAGGCTCAGGCACCGGGGAGCTGTTTTTT. It codes for CASSLRTGSGTGELFF.

The chain employs TRBV11-2 and TRBJ1-3, with 10 bases matching TRBD1. Germline V lookup: CDR1 SGHAT, CDR2 FQNNGV. The ends lost 6 bases at V and 2 bases at J; junction bases unmatched: 4. There are 15 residues in the CDR3. CDR3 sequence: CASSYDRGPGNTIYF. The CDR3 region has the DNA TGTGCCAGCAGTTACGACAGGGGGCCTGGAAACACCATATATTTT.

The chain has TRBV23-1 and TRBJ2-7; TRBD1 agrees at 7 bases. TRBV23-1 is assigned to the ORF class and has an uncertain function. V was pared by 8 bases and J by 2 bases, with 6 bases of the junction left unmatched. The CDR3 runs to 13 residues. The CDR3 nucleotides read TGCGCCAGCCGCCCGACAGGGACCTACGAGCAGTACTTC. It specifies CASRPTGTYEQYF.

The sample holds one count of this clone. The CDR3, as DNA: TGTGCCTGGGGAAACAGGGCTAGCAATCAGCCCCAGCATTTT. Protein: CAWGNRASNQPQHF. The V call is TRBV30, the J call TRBJ1-5; weak D call: TRBD1 (6 bases). This CDR3 is built from 14 residues. Trimming left V 5 bases short and J 0 bases short, with 11 bases between. Germline lookup yields CDR1 GTSNPN and CDR2 SVGIG (reference sequence). Based on the CDR3 plus reference TRBV30 and TRBJ1-5, the full variable domain is SQTIHQWPATLVQPVGSPLSLECTVEGTSNPNLYWYRQAAGRGLQLLFYSVGIGQISSEVPQNLSASRPQDRQFILSSKKLLLSDSGFYLCAWGNRASNQPQHFGDGTRLSIL.

The rearrangement links TRBV5-1 to TRBJ2-2; 10 positions agree with TRBD2. Germline V lookup: CDR1 SGHRS, CDR2 YFSETQ. The CDR3 covers 18 residues. J was trimmed by 3 bases and V by 4 bases; bases with no gene match: 12. CDR3 region: CASSQTRKREGYTGELFF. In nucleotides, the CDR3 is TGCGCCAGCAGCCAGACAAGAAAGCGGGAGGGCTACACCGGGGAGCTGTTTTTT.

The chain links TRBV7-7 to TRBJ1-5; D uncertain. Trimming removed 1 base from V and 3 bases from J, with 4 bases in between. CDR3 length: 13 amino acids. Germline CDR1 is SSHAT and CDR2 is FNYEAQ (reference sequence). The DNA for the CDR3 is TGTGCCAGCAGCTTAGGGGCCAATCAGCCCCAGCATTTT. Its protein product is CASSLGANQPQHF.

This rearrangement joins TRBV30 to TRBJ1-2, with D maybe TRBD1 (6 bases). CDR3 length equals 17 residues. The V and J ends lost 0 bases and 1 base respectively, with 18 bases between them. The V gene's germline CDR1 is GTSNPN and CDR2 SVGIG (reference sequence). The CDR3 protein is CAWSVGDTLWSNYGYTF. DNA for the CDR3: TGTGCCTGGAGTGTTGGGGACACACTCTGGAGTAACTATGGCTACACCTTC.

The chain combines TRBV19 with TRBJ2-2; no clear D. The CDR3 loop spans 13 amino acids. The V gene's germline CDR1 is LNHDA and CDR2 SQIVND (reference sequence). V gave up 6 bases and J gave up 2 bases, with 7 bases separating them. CDR3 residues: CASSGPNTGELFF. For the CDR3, the DNA is TGTGCCAGTAGCGGCCCCAACACCGGGGAGCTGTTTTTT.

The V call is TRBV28, the J call TRBJ1-4; D uncertain. Germline CDR1 reads MDHEN; CDR2 reads SYDVKM. V lost 7 bases and J 5 bases, leaving 20 bases between the germline ends. The CDR3 contains 16 residues. The CDR3 DNA follows: TGTGCCAGCAAAAAACTTGGACGGACTGAGAATGAAAAACTGTTTTTT. Residues: CASKKLGRTENEKLFF. Complete variable domain (other parts from reference TRBV28 and TRBJ1-4): DVKVTQSSRYLVKRTGEKVFLECVQDMDHENMFWYRQDPGLGLRLIYFSYDVKMKEKGDIPEGYSVSREKKERFSLILESASTNQTSMYLCASKKLGRTENEKLFFGSGTQLSVL.

J is TRBJ1-3 and V is TRBV5-1; no clear D gene. Trimming removed 4 bases from V and 0 bases from J, with 8 bases in between. CDR3 length: 14 amino acids. Germline CDR1 is SGHRS and CDR2 is YFSETQ. DNA of the CDR3: TGCGCCAGCAGCCCCCAGGTCTCTGGAAACACCATATATTTT. It is translated as CASSPQVSGNTIYF.

CDR3 region: CASSPGTGELFF. CDR3 DNA sequence: TGCGCCAGCAGCCCCGGGACCGGGGAGCTGTTTTTT. This chain joins TRBV5-1 and TRBJ2-2; no definite D call. The V end lost 4 bases, the J end lost 5 bases, and 6 bases lay between the germline ends. The CDR3 length is 12 residues. Germline V CDR1 and CDR2: SGHRS, YFSETQ. Combining the CDR3 with reference TRBV5-1 and TRBJ2-2 gives the whole variable domain KAGVTQTPRYLIKTRGQQVTLSCSPISGHRSVSWYQQTPGQGLQFLFEYFSETQRNKGNFPGRFSGRQFSNSRSEMNVSTLELGDSALYLCASSPGTGELFFGEGSRLTVL.

V gene TRBV6-4 combines with J gene TRBJ1-2; TRBD1 might be the D (5 bases). This CDR3 contains 15 residues. V dropped 6 bases and J dropped 0 bases, with 14 bases sitting between them. Germline V lookup: CDR1 MRHNA, CDR2 SNTAGT. CDR3 in DNA: TGTGCCAGCAGACTAGACAGTTCGCCTAACTATGGCTACACCTTC. Translated, it gives CASRLDSSPNYGYTF.

The chain is built from TRBV11-2 and TRBJ2-1; 10 bases map to TRBD2. Trimming took 4 bases from V and 2 from J; bases not matched to a gene: 2. In germline, CDR1 is SGHAT, CDR2 FQNNGV. This CDR3 spans 15 amino acids. Here the CDR3 reads CASSSTSGPYNEQFF. The CDR3 nucleotides are TGTGCCAGCAGCTCGACTAGCGGGCCCTACAATGAGCAGTTCTTC.

This clone was counted between two and nine times. The chain combines TRBV7-9 with TRBJ2-3; D could derive from TRBD1 or TRBD2 (5 bases each). This CDR3 is built from 13 residues. The germline CDR1 and CDR2 sequences are SEHNR and FQNEAQ (reference sequence). Trimming took off 10 bases at V and 5 bases at J, with 16 bases between the two ends. CDR3 amino acids: CATKTGTGDTQYF. In nucleotides, the CDR3 is TGTGCCACTAAAACGGGGACGGGAGATACGCAGTATTTT.

The gene calls are TRBV28 and TRBJ1-2; D may be TRBD1 (6 bases). V lost 6 bases, J lost 0 bases, and 14 bases lay in between. This CDR3 contains 15 residues. Germline V gene sequence: CDR1 MDHEN, CDR2 SYDVKM. The CDR3 loop is CASRWTALANYGYTF. The CDR3 region has the DNA TGTGCCAGCAGATGGACAGCTCTCGCTAACTATGGCTACACCTTC.

The chain joins TRBV5-4 to TRBJ1-2; D is uncertain. CDR3 length: 16 amino acids. V was trimmed by 0 bases and J by 2 bases, leaving 14 bases between them. Germline CDR1 is SGHNT and CDR2 is YYREEE (reference sequence). The CDR3 DNA reads TGTGCCAGCAGCTTGGAAGGGTACAGATTAAACTATGGCTACACCTTC. Translated, it gives CASSLEGYRLNYGYTF. Full variable domain (remainder filled in from reference TRBV5-4 and TRBJ1-2): ETGVTQSPTHLIKTRGQQVTLRCSSQSGHNTVSWYQQALGQGPQFIFQYYREEENGRGNFPPRFSGLQFPNYSSELNVNALELDDSALYLCASSLEGYRLNYGYTFGSGTRLTVV.

The chain couples TRBV27 to TRBJ2-5; 12 bases line up with TRBD2. The length of the CDR3 is 16 residues. With V trimmed by 1 base and J by 4 bases, 4 bases remained unmatched. The germline gives CDR1 MNHEY, CDR2 SMNVEV (reference sequence). CDR3 sequence reads: CASSLFLAGGRETQYF. As DNA, the CDR3 is TGTGCCAGCAGTTTATTTCTAGCGGGAGGGAGAGAGACCCAGTACTTC.

This chain links TRBV7-9 with TRBJ2-1; 8 bases align to TRBD2. After removal of 3 bases from V and 7 bases from J, the junction contained 8 bases not matched to a gene. Germline V gene sequence: CDR1 SEHNR, CDR2 FQNEAQ (reference sequence). The length of the CDR3 is 15 residues. The CDR3 loop reads CASSFLSGSGNEQFF. DNA for the CDR3: TGTGCCAGCAGCTTTTTAAGCGGGAGTGGGAATGAGCAGTTCTTC.

The chain couples TRBV27 to TRBJ2-5; 10 bases are shared with TRBD2. The ends lost 2 bases at V and 4 bases at J; junction bases unmatched: 13. This CDR3 is built from 18 residues. Germline V gene sequence: CDR1 MNHEY, CDR2 SMNVEV (reference sequence). CDR3 region: CASSLEPLAGGRRETQYF. The CDR3 region has the DNA TGTGCCAGCAGTTTAGAACCCTTAGCGGGGGGAAGACGAGAGACCCAGTACTTC.

The V gene is TRBV29-1, the J gene TRBJ2-7; D may be TRBD1 (6 bases). CDR3 size: 14 residues. Looked up from germline, CDR1 is SQVTM and CDR2 is ANQGSEA. V lost 3 bases, J lost 5 bases, and 17 bases lay in between. CDR3 amino acids: CSVEDGGGSHEQYF. For the CDR3, the DNA is TGCAGCGTTGAGGATGGGGGCGGATCGCACGAGCAGTACTTC.

The CDR3 region has the DNA TGTGCCAGCAGCCCAAGCTCTGGAAACACCATATATTTT. Translating it yields CASSPSSGNTIYF. The J gene is TRBJ1-3, the V gene TRBV9; D unclear. Germline V gene data show CDR1 as SGDLS and CDR2 as YYNGEE. V lost 4 bases and J lost 0, with 5 bases in between. The CDR3 is 13 residues long. The full variable domain, completed using reference TRBV9 and TRBJ1-3, is DSGVTQTPKHLITATGQRVTLRCSPRSGDLSVYWYQQSLDQGLQFLIQYYNGEERAKGNILERFSAQQFPDLHSELNLSSLELGDSALYFCASSPSSGNTIYFGEGSWLTVV.

V and J are TRBV6-6 and TRBJ1-5; D is undetermined. In germline, CDR1 is MNHNY, CDR2 SVGAGI (reference sequence). The V end lost 0 bases, the J end lost 1 base, and 10 bases lay between the germline ends. The CDR3 extends over 16 amino acids. CDR3 in DNA: TGTGCCAGCAGTTACTCGGGAGGGAAGAGCAATCAGCCCCAGCATTTT. Protein product: CASSYSGGKSNQPQHF.

The gene calls are TRBV14 and TRBJ2-7, with a possible D match to TRBD1 (5 bases). The CDR3 has 13 amino acids. With 4 bases removed from V and 4 bases from J, the gap between germline ends came to 11 bases. Germline values: CDR1 SGHDN, CDR2 FVKESK. CDR3 amino acids: CASSRSGQYEQYF. CDR3 DNA sequence: TGTGCCAGCAGCCGTTCAGGGCAGTACGAGCAGTACTTC.

Only a few counts were recorded for this clone. This chain uses TRBV7-6 with TRBJ2-3; D is unclear. This CDR3 comprises 14 residues. The ends were cut back, 2 bases at V and 0 bases at J, with 6 bases in the middle. Per germline, CDR1 SGHVS and CDR2 FNYEAQ. The CDR3 bases are TGTGCCAGCAGCTTATTTGCGAGCACAGATACGCAGTATTTT. It translates to CASSLFASTDTQYF.

J is TRBJ1-4 and V is TRBV5-8; 9 bases match TRBD1. The length of the CDR3 is 14 residues. Germline assignment: CDR1 SGHTS and CDR2 YDEGEE. V lost 3 bases to trimming and J lost 7 bases; unmatched junction nucleotides: 4. CDR3 amino acids: CASSSGQGVEKLFF. The CDR3, as DNA: TGTGCCAGCAGCTCGGGACAGGGTGTTGAAAAACTGTTTTTT.